This T cell receptor (beta chain) was captured by sequencing in a study of CD8 T cells in Susac syndrome. Reverse transcription of roughly 0.45 to 1 ug RNA used random hexamers. Amplification of the TCR beta CDR3 was carried out by immunoSEQ multiplex PCR, which spanned a total of 54 Vbeta and 13 Jbeta segments. In TCRdb, the immunoSEQ multiplex PCR reads were re-called with MiXCR into one record per CDR3 protein. The table lists about 180,000 distinct CDR3 sequences, roughly 92% of them singletons. Turning to this clonotype: The antigen is undetermined.

Points from the study as a whole: TCR sequencing and HLA analysis covered a relatively small number of individuals.

This CDR3 is built from 13 residues. CDR1 is LNHNV and CDR2 is YYDKDF in the germline V gene (reference sequence). V shed 0 bases and J shed 9 bases, with 9 bases lying between them. The sequenced target, TCR beta, came from blood CD8+ and CD4+ T cells. Negative isolation yielded the CD8+ and CD4+ T cells, while FACS enriched the TEMRA cells. This clonotype was obtained from a human donor with multiple sclerosis. The chain links TRBV15 to TRBJ2-1; D may be TRBD2 (5 bases). Material: CD4+ T cells from PBMCs. CDR3 coding DNA: TGTGCCACCAGCAGAGATTTAAGCGGTGAGCAGTTCTTC. This encodes CATSRDLSGEQFF. Full variable domain (outside the CDR3, taken from reference TRBV15 and TRBJ2-1): DAMVIQNPRYQVTQFGKPVTLSCSQTLNHNVMYWYQQKSSQAPKLLFHYYDKDFNNEADTPDNFQSRRPNTSFCFLDIRSPGLGDTAMYLCATSRDLSGEQFFGPGTRLTVL.